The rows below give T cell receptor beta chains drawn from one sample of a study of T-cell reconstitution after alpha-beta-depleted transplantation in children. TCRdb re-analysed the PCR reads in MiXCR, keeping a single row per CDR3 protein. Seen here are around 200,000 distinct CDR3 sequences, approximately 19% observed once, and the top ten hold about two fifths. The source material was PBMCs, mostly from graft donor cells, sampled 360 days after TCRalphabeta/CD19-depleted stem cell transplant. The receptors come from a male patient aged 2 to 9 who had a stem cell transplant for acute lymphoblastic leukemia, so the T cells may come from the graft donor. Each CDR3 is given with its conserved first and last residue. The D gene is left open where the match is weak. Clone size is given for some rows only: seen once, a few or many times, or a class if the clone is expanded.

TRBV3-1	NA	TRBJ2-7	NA	CASSQGRNAYEQYF	TGTGCCAGCAGCCAGGGACGGAACGCCTACGAGCAGTACTTC
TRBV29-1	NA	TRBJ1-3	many	CSVLTTGDTIYF	TGCAGCGTTCTCACGACGGGAGACACCATATATTTT
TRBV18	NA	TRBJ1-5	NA	CASSPRPVDQTSNQPQHF	TGTGCCAGCTCACCACGGCCAGTCGACCAAACGAGCAATCAGCCCCAGCATTTT
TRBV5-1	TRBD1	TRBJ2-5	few	CASRSTGVGETQYF	TGCGCCAGCAGATCGACAGGGGTGGGGGAGACCCAGTACTTC
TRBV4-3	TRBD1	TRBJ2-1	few	CASSQRPTGTGHNEQFF	TGCGCCAGCAGCCAAAGGCCAACCGGGACAGGACACAATGAGCAGTTCTTC
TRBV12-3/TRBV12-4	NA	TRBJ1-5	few	CASSLSSGRADNQPQHF	TGTGCCAGCAGTTTAAGTTCGGGAAGGGCTGATAATCAGCCCCAGCATTTT
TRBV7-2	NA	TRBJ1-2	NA	CASSLFPNYGYTF	TGTGCCAGCAGCTTATTCCCCAACTATGGCTACACCTTC
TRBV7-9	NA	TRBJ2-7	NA	CASSGGNYEQYF	TGTGCCAGCAGCGGGGGGAACTACGAGCAGTACTTC
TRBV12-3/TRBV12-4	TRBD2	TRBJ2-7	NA	CASRSSGGVYEQYF	TGTGCCAGCAGATCCAGCGGGGGGGTTTACGAGCAGTACTTC
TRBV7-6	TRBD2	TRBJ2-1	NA	CASSLAGGPIYEQFF	TGTGCCAGCAGCTTAGCGGGAGGGCCGATCTATGAGCAGTTCTTC
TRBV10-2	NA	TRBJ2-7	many	CASSVEEGASYEQYF	TGCGCCAGCAGTGTCGAGGAGGGGGCCTCCTACGAGCAGTACTTC
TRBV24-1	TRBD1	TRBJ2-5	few	CATSDLAGQGAVETQYF	TGTGCCACCAGTGATTTAGCGGGACAGGGGGCTGTAGAGACCCAGTACTTC
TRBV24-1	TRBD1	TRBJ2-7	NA	CATSDTDRFSYEQYF	TGTGCCACCAGTGACACGGACAGGTTCTCCTACGAGCAGTACTTC
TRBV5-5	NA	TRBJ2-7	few	CASSPQAVNSYEQYF	TGTGCCAGCAGCCCCCAGGCGGTTAACTCCTACGAGCAGTACTTC
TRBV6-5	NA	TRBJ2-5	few	CASSWESSGQETQYF	TGTGCCAGCAGTTGGGAGAGTTCGGGGCAAGAGACCCAGTACTTC
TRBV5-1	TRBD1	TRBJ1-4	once	CASSLPDRPPTNEKLFF	TGCGCCAGCAGCTTGCCGGACAGGCCTCCAACTAATGAAAAACTGTTTTTT
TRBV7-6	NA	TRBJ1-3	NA	CASSSGPSISGNTIYF	TGTGCCAGCAGCTCCGGACCGTCGATCTCTGGAAACACCATATATTTT
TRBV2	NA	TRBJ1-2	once	CASTGTMGGYTF	TGTGCCAGCACCGGGACGATGGGAGGCTACACCTTC
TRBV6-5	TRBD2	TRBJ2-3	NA	CASSYPGTSFPDTQYF	TGTGCCAGCAGTTACCCAGGGACTAGTTTTCCAGATACGCAGTATTTT
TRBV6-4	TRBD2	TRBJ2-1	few	CASSASGGSYNEQFF	TGTGCCAGCAGTGCTAGCGGGGGGTCGTACAATGAGCAGTTCTTC
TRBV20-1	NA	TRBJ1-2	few	CSARLGNDNYGYTF	TGCAGTGCTCGCTTAGGAAACGATAACTATGGCTACACCTTC
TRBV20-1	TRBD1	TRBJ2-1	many	CSVLTGGSEQFF	TGCAGTGTTTTGACAGGGGGGAGTGAGCAGTTCTTC
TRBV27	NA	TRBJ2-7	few	CASSDAHEQYF	TGTGCCAGCAGTGACGCCCACGAGCAGTACTTC
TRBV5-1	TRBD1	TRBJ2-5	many	CASSPGQGETQYF	TGTGCCAGCAGCCCGGGACAGGGGGAGACCCAGTACTTC
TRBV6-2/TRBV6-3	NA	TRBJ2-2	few	CASGKEGPGELFF	TGTGCCAGCGGCAAGGAGGGACCCGGGGAGCTGTTTTTT
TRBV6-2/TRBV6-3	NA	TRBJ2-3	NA	CASSQSYSTDTQYF	TGTGCCAGCAGTCAATCCTATAGCACAGATACGCAGTATTTT
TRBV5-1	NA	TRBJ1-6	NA	CASSLVNGNSPLHF	TGCGCCAGCAGCTTGGTGAACGGTAATTCACCCCTCCACTTT
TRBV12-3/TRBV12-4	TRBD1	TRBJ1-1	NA	CASSTGVDTEAFF	TGTGCCAGCAGTACAGGGGTTGATACTGAAGCTTTCTTT
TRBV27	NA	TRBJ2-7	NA	CASSGVGLNEQYF	TGTGCCAGCAGTGGTGTGGGGTTAAACGAGCAGTACTTC
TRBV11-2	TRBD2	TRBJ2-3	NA	CASSLTSGGAGDTQYF	TGTGCCAGCAGCTTAACTAGCGGGGGGGCAGGAGATACGCAGTATTTT
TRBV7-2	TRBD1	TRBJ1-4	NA	CASSLAGQGSNEKLFF	TGTGCCAGCAGCTTAGCGGGACAGGGGTCTAATGAAAAACTGTTTTTT
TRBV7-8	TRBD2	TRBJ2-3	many	CASSPGGADTQYF	TGTGCCAGCAGCCCGGGGGGGGCAGATACGCAGTATTTT
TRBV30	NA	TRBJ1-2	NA	CAWSGLDGYTF	TGTGCCTGGAGTGGTCTGGATGGCTACACCTTC
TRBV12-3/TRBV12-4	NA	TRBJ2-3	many	CASSQITDTQYF	TGTGCCAGCAGCCAAATCACAGATACGCAGTATTTT
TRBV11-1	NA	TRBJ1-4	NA	CASSAAGMGAGELFF	TGTGCCAGCAGCGCAGCGGGGATGGGCGCCGGGGAACTGTTTTTT
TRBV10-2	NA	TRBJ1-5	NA	CASRSGNQPQHF	TGCGCCAGCCGATCAGGAAATCAGCCCCAGCATTTT
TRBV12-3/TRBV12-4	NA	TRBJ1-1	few	CASSRPSSGAFF	TGTGCCAGCAGTCGTCCGAGCTCAGGAGCTTTCTTT
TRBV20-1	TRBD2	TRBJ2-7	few	CSARGRGGLGEQYF	TGCAGTGCTAGGGGTCGGGGGGGCCTTGGCGAGCAGTACTTC
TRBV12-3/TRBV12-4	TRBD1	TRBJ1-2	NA	CASSFSPPEQGTNYGYTF	TGTGCCAGCAGTTTTAGTCCCCCCGAACAGGGGACTAACTATGGCTACACCTTC
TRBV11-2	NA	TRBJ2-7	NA	CASTIVGHEQYF	TGTGCCAGCACCATCGTTGGCCACGAGCAGTACTTC
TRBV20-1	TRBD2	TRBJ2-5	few	CSASGVAGGGETQYF	TGCAGTGCTAGTGGGGTAGCGGGGGGTGGGGAGACCCAGTACTTC
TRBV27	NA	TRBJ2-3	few	CASSSSPGDTQYF	TGTGCCAGCAGTTCATCGCCTGGGGATACGCAGTATTTT
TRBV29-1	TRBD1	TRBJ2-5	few	CSGRTGDGQETQYF	TGCAGCGGACGGACAGGGGATGGCCAAGAGACCCAGTACTTC
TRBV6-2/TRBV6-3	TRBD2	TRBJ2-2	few	CASRGLASPGELFF	TGTGCCAGCAGGGGACTAGCTAGCCCCGGGGAGCTGTTTTTT
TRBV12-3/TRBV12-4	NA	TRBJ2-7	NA	CASSLSGRDEQYF	TGTGCCAGCAGTTTGTCGGGGCGCGACGAGCAGTACTTC
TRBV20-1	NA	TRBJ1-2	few	CSASFGPPYGYTF	TGCAGTGCTAGCTTTGGACCGCCCTATGGCTACACCTTC
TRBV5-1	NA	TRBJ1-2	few	CASSLERGGGYTF	TGCGCCAGCAGCTTGGAAAGGGGAGGCGGCTACACCTTC
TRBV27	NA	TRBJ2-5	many	CASSRAGLETQYF	TGTGCCAGCAGTCGCGCGGGACTAGAGACCCAGTACTTC